The 10 T cell receptor beta chains listed next were all sequenced from one sample in a study of shared clonotypes between healthy human individuals. Only in-frame clones appear in the TCRdb table, and some are missing; sequencing was by immunoSEQ multiplex PCR. The table includes approximately 2.5 million clones, around nine tenths detected once. The sample was naive CD4+ T cells sorted from blood. Subset reported: CD45RA+ positively selected. All receptors derive from a man aged 18 to 30 in good health.

The chain recombines TRBV11-2 with TRBJ2-7, with 12 bases lining up with TRBD2. CDR1 SGHAT and CDR2 FQNNGV come from the germline V gene. Trimming at V came to 1 base and at J to 7 bases, leaving 5 bases not matched to a gene. The CDR3 contains 15 residues. The CDR3 loop is CASSLGTSGVREQYF. CDR3 sequence (DNA): TGTGCCAGCAGCTTAGGGACTAGCGGGGTCCGGGAGCAGTACTTC.

The rearrangement joins TRBV11-3 to TRBJ2-3; D tentatively reads TRBD1 or TRBD2 (6 bases each). Trimming stripped 6 bases from V and 5 bases from J, with 18 bases between. The germline V gene has CDR1 SGHNT and CDR2 YENEEA. This CDR3 has 15 residues. For the CDR3, the DNA is TGTGCCAGCAGTCACCGCGGAAAGGGGGGAGATACGCAGTATTTT. Protein: CASSHRGKGGDTQYF.

The J gene is TRBJ2-7, the V gene TRBV30; D is uncertain. CDR3 length equals 14 residues. Trimming took off 0 bases at V and 0 bases at J, with 9 bases between the two ends. CDR1 and CDR2 from the germline V gene are GTSNPN and SVGIG (reference sequence). CDR3 region: CAWSVLGISYEQYF. In DNA, the CDR3 is TGTGCCTGGAGTGTACTTGGGATCTCCTACGAGCAGTACTTC.

V usage is TRBV5-1 and J usage is TRBJ2-7, with 9 positions matching TRBD2. CDR3 length: 16 amino acids. Germline CDR1 is SGHRS and CDR2 is YFSETQ. V was pared by 4 bases and J by 3 bases, with 11 bases of the junction left unmatched. The CDR3 region is CASSPSGTSSYYEQYF. For the CDR3, the DNA is TGCGCCAGCAGCCCTTCCGGGACTAGCAGTTACTACGAGCAGTACTTC.

The CDR3 loop is CASSSTGVGSYEQYF. Here the CDR3 DNA reads TGTGCCAGCAGTTCGACAGGGGTAGGATCCTACGAGCAGTACTTC. This rearrangement joins TRBV6-5 to TRBJ2-7; TRBD1 matches 8 bases. Germline V CDR1 and CDR2: MNHEY, SVGAGI. Trimming at V came to 4 bases and at J to 1 base, leaving 6 bases not matched to a gene. The CDR3 covers 15 residues.

This chain connects TRBV5-1 to TRBJ2-7; a possible D gene is TRBD1 (6 bases). Germline CDR1 reads SGHRS; CDR2 reads YFSETQ. The length of the CDR3 is 17 residues. The germline V and J ends were trimmed by 5 bases and 2 bases, with 23 bases remaining between them. The CDR3 loop reads CASSTGSITSGTYEQYF. CDR3 coding DNA: TGCGCCAGCAGTACAGGGTCTATTACCAGCGGTACCTACGAGCAGTACTTC.

This rearrangement joins TRBV11-2 to TRBJ1-1, with D possibly being TRBD1 (6 bases). The CDR3 contains 12 residues. Trimming shortened V by 4 bases and J by 4 bases, and 7 bases separated the two germline ends. The V gene's germline CDR1 is SGHAT and CDR2 FQNNGV. CDR3 amino acids: CASSSQGTEAFF. The CDR3 nucleotides read TGTGCCAGCAGCTCACAGGGCACTGAAGCTTTCTTT.

This chain joins TRBV6-5 and TRBJ1-4; the D is unclear. The V end lost 0 bases, the J end lost 4 bases, and 3 bases lay between the germline ends. Looked up from germline, CDR1 is MNHEY and CDR2 is SVGAGI. The CDR3 has 13 residues. The CDR3 is CASSYSVNEKLFF. DNA of the CDR3: TGTGCCAGCAGTTACTCAGTTAATGAAAAACTGTTTTTT.

A single count supports this clone. This rearrangement joins TRBV4-1 to TRBJ1-3; TRBD1 might be the D (6 bases). The V and J ends lost 4 bases and 0 bases respectively, with 13 bases between them. The CDR3 consists of 16 residues. Germline CDR1 MGHRA, CDR2 YSYEKL. The CDR3 nucleotides read TGCGCCAGCAGCCTCAGCTGGACAGTCTCTGGAAACACCATATATTTT. Translation gives CASSLSWTVSGNTIYF.

In regard to this clone: It may be a read error: a sequence one base away is much more abundant. Other nucleotide sequences from this sample produce the same CDR3. The rearrangement links TRBV11-1 to TRBJ2-7; D call uncertain. Deletions cut 4 bases from V and 4 bases from J, with 5 bases between. CDR3 length equals 11 residues. The V gene's germline CDR1 is SGHAT and CDR2 FQDESV (reference sequence). As DNA, the CDR3 is TGTGCCAGCAGCTCCGCTTACGAGCAGTACTTC. It is translated as CASSSAYEQYF. The full variable domain, rest sourced from reference TRBV11-1 and TRBJ2-7, is EAEVAQSPRYKITEKSQAVAFWCDPISGHATLYWYRQILGQGPELLVQFQDESVVDDSQLPKDRFSAERLKGVDSTLKIQPAELGDSAMYLCASSSAYEQYFGPGTRLTVT.